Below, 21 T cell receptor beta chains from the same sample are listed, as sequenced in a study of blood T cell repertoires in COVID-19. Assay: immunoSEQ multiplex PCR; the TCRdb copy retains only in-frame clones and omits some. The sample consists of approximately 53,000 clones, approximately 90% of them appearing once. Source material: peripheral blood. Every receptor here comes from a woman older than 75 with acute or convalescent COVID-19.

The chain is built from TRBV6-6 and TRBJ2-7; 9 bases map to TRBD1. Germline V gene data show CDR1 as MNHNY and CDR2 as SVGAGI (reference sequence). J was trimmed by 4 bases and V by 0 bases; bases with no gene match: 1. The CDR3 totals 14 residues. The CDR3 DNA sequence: TGTGCCAGCAGTTACTCTGACAGGGGGTACGAGCAGTACTTC. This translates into CASSYSDRGYEQYF.

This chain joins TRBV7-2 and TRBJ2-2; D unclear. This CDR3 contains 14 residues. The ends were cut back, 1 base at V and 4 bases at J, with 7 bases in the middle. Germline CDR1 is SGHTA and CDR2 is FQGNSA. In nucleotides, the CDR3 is TGTGCCAGCAGCTTAGGCGGAGTCACCGGGGAGCTGTTTTTT. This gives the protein CASSLGGVTGELFF.

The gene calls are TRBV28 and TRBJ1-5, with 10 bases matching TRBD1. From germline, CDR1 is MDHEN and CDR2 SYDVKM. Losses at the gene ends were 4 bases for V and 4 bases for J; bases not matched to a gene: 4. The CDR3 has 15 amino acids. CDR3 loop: CASSSGTGDNQPQHF. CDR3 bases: TGTGCCAGCAGTTCCGGGACAGGGGATAATCAGCCCCAGCATTTT. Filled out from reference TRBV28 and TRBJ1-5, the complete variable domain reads DVKVTQSSRYLVKRTGEKVFLECVQDMDHENMFWYRQDPGLGLRLIYFSYDVKMKEKGDIPEGYSVSREKKERFSLILESASTNQTSMYLCASSSGTGDNQPQHFGDGTRLSIL.

CDR3: CASSKRTSGRLDTQYF. CDR3 DNA: TGTGCCAGCAGCAAGCGGACTAGCGGGAGATTAGATACGCAGTATTTT. The V call is TRBV5-4, the J call TRBJ2-3; 13 bases match TRBD2. Germline-derived CDR1 and CDR2 are SGHNT and YYREEE (reference sequence). The trim removed 4 bases at V and 5 bases at J, leaving 7 bases unmatched. The CDR3 runs to 16 residues.

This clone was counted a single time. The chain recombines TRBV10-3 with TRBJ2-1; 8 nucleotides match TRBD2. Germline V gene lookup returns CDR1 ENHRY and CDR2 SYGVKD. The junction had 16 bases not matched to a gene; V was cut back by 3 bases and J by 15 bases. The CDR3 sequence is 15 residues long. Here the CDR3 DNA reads TGTGCCATCAGTGAAAGGGCGGGAGGTTCCTACAATGGGTTCTTC. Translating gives CAISERAGGSYNGFF.

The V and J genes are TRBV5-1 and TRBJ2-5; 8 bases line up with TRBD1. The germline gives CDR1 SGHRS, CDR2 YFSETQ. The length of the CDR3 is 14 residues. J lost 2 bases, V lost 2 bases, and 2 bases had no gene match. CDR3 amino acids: CASSFRQGQETQYF. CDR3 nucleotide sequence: TGCGCCAGCAGCTTCAGACAGGGGCAAGAGACCCAGTACTTC.

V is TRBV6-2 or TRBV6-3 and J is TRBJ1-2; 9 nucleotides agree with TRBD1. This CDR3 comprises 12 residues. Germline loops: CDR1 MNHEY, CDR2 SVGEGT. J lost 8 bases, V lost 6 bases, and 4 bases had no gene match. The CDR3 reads CASSGDRDGYTF. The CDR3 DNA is TGTGCCAGCAGCGGGGACAGGGACGGCTACACCTTC.

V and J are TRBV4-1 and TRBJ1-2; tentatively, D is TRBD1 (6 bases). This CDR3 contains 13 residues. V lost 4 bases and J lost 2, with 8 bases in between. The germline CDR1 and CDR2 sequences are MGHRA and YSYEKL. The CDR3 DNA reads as TGCGCCAGCAGCCCGGACAGCAACTATGGCTACACCTTC. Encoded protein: CASSPDSNYGYTF.

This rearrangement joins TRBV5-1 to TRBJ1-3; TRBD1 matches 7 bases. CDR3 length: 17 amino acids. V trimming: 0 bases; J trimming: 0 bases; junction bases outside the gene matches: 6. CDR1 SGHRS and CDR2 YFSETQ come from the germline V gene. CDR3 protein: CASSLGGQADSGNTIYF. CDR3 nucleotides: TGCGCCAGCAGCTTGGGCGGACAGGCGGACTCTGGAAACACCATATATTTT.

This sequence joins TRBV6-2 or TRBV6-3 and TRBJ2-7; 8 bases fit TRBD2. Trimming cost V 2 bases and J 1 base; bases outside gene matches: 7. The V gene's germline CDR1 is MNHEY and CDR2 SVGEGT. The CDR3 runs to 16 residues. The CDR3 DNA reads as TGTGCCAGCAGTTACGCCCCTTCGGGAGGGTCCTACGAGCAGTACTTC. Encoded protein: CASSYAPSGGSYEQYF.

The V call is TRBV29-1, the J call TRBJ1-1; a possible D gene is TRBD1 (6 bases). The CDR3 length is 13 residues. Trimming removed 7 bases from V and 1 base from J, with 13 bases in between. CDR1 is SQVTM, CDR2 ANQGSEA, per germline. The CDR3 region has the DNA TGCAGCGGGAATGGACAGACGAACACTGAAGCTTTCTTT. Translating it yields CSGNGQTNTEAFF.

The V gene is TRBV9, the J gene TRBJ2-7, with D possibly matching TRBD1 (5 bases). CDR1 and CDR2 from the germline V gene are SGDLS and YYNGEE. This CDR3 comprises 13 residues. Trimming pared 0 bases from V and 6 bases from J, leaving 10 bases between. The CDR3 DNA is TGTGCCAGCAGCGTAGATAAGGGGCTCGAGCAGTACTTC. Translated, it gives CASSVDKGLEQYF. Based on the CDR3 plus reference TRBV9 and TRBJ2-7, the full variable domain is DSGVTQTPKHLITATGQRVTLRCSPRSGDLSVYWYQQSLDQGLQFLIQYYNGEERAKGNILERFSAQQFPDLHSELNLSSLELGDSALYFCASSVDKGLEQYFGPGTRLTVT.

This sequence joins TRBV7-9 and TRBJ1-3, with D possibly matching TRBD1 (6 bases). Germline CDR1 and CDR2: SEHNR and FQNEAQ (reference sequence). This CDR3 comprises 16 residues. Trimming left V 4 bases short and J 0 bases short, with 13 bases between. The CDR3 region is CASSSTGINSGNTIYF. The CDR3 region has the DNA TGTGCCAGCAGCTCAACAGGGATTAACTCTGGAAACACCATATATTTT.

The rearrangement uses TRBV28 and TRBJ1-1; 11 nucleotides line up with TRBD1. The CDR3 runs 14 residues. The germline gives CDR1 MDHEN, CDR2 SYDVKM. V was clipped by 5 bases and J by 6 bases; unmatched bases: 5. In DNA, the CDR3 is TGTGCCAGCAGTCCCGGACAGGGGGCCGCTGAAGCTTTCTTT. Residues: CASSPGQGAAEAFF.

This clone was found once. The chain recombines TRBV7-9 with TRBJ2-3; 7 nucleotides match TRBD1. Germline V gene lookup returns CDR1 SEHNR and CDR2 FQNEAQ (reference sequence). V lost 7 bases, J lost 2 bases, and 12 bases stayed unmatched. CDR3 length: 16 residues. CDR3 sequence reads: CASKPGQLSSTDTQYF. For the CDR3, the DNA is TGTGCCAGCAAACCGGGACAGCTTTCTTCCACAGATACGCAGTATTTT.

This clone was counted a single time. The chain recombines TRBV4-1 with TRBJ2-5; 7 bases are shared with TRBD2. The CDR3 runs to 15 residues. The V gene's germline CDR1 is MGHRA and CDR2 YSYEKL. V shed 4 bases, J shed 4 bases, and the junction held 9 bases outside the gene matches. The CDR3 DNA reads TGCGCCAGCAGCCCCTGGGTAGGGGAGGGAGAGACCCAGTACTTC. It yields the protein CASSPWVGEGETQYF.

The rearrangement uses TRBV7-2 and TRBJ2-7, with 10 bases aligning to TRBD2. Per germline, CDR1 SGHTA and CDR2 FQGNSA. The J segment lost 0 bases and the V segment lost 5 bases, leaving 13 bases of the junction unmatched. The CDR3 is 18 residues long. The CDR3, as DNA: TGTGCCAGCAGCCTCAGGGTTACTAGCGGGGCCGTCTCCTACGAGCAGTACTTC. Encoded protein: CASSLRVTSGAVSYEQYF.

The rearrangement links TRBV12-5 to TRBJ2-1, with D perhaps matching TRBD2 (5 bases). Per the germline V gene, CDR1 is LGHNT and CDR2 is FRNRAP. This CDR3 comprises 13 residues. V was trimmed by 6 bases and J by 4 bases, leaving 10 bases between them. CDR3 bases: TGTGCTAGTGGAACCGGGGAATACAATGAGCAGTTCTTC. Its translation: CASGTGEYNEQFF.

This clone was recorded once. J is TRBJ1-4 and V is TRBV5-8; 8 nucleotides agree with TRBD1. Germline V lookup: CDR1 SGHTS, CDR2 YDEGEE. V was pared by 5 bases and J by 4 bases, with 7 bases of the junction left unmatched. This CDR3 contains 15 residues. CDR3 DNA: TGTGCCAGCAGACTTCGGACAGGGCTTAATGAAAAACTGTTTTTT. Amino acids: CASRLRTGLNEKLFF.

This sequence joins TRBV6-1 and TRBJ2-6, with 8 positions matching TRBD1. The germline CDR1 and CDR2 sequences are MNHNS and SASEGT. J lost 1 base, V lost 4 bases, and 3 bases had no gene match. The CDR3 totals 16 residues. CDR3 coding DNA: TGTGCCAGCAGTGGCAGGGGGCAATCTGGGGCCAACGTCCTGACTTTC. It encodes CASSGRGQSGANVLTF.

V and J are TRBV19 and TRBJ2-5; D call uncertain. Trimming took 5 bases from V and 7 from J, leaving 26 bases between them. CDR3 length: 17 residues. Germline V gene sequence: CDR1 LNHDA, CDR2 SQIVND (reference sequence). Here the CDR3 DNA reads TGTGCCAGTAGTCCAAGAGAAGGTGAGGCGCTGGCTTGGACCCAGTACTTC. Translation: CASSPREGEALAWTQYF.